These 15 T cell receptor beta chains originate from one sample sequenced in a study of identical twins. In TCRdb, the 5' RACE reads were re-called with MiXCR into one record per CDR3 protein. The sample has some 240,000 distinct CDR3 sequences, about 8.3% seen once; the top ten hold around 3%. These same data were also listed under a study on yellow fever vaccine responses in identical twins.

The sample taken for sequencing was CD8+ T cells sorted from blood. The receptors originated from a woman between 18 and 30 years old in good health.

On this clonotype itself: An end of the junction differs from the germline gene, which may be a read error. The V and J genes are TRBV3-1 and TRBJ2-4; 10 positions match TRBD1. The CDR3 extends over 15 amino acids. From germline, CDR1 is LGHDT and CDR2 YNNKEL (reference sequence). CDR3 DNA: TGTGCCAGCAGCGAAGATCCGGGACAGGGGAACATTCAGTACTTC. Translated: CASSEDPGQGNIQYF.

This clonotype was seen a few times. J is TRBJ2-5 and V is TRBV12-3 or TRBV12-4; no clear D. This CDR3 has 13 amino acids. Trimming took 3 bases from V and 1 from J, leaving 6 bases between them. Here the CDR3 reads CASSFKFQETQYF. In DNA form, the CDR3 reads TGTGCCAGCAGTTTTAAGTTCCAAGAGACCCAGTACTTC.

This clonotype was detected only a few times. The chain has TRBV6-5 and TRBJ2-7; possible D gene TRBD1, 6 bases. Germline values: CDR1 MNHEY, CDR2 SVGAGI. The CDR3 runs 14 residues. The V and J ends lost 0 bases and 5 bases respectively, with 11 bases between them. Here the CDR3 reads CASSYSRGFDEQYF. The CDR3, as DNA: TGTGCCAGCAGTTACTCGAGGGGGTTTGACGAGCAGTACTTC.

This clonotype showed up many times. The chain combines TRBV7-9 with TRBJ1-1, with D maybe TRBD1 (6 bases). The germline CDR1 and CDR2 sequences are SEHNR and FQNEAQ (reference sequence). This CDR3 is 15 amino acids long. The V end was cut by 1 base, the J end by 4 bases, with 13 bases between. DNA of the CDR3: TGTGCCAGCAGCTTAGTTTCCGGACAGCTCACTGAAGCTTTCTTT. It encodes CASSLVSGQLTEAFF.

This clonotype was seen at least ten times. This chain uses TRBV4-3 with TRBJ2-7; a weak D match, TRBD2 (5 bases). Germline-derived CDR1 and CDR2 are LGHNA and YSLEER. V lost 6 bases, J lost 0 bases, and 12 bases lay in between. The CDR3 consists of 14 residues. The CDR3 nucleotides read TGCGCCAGCAGTCGAGGGAACCCCTCCTACGAGCAGTACTTC. The encoded protein is CASSRGNPSYEQYF.

In this sample, this clonotype turned up a few times. This chain connects TRBV5-1 to TRBJ2-2; the D is unclear. Germline V gene data show CDR1 as SGHRS and CDR2 as YFSETQ. The CDR3 has 14 residues. Trimming took 0 bases from V and 7 from J, leaving 10 bases between them. The CDR3 DNA sequence: TGCGCCAGCAGCTTGGACCAGGCTGGCGGGGAGCTGTTTTTT. Amino acid sequence: CASSLDQAGGELFF.

This clonotype occurred a few times. The DNA for the CDR3 is TGTGCCAGCAGCTTACTTGCGGGGGGCGGAACAGATACGCAGTATTTT. Amino acids: CASSLLAGGGTDTQYF. The chain is built from TRBV7-6 and TRBJ2-3; the match to TRBD2 covers 8 bases. CDR1 SGHVS and CDR2 FNYEAQ come from the germline V gene. J was trimmed by 3 bases and V by 2 bases; bases with no gene match: 7. The CDR3 spans 16 residues.

The rearrangement links TRBV11-2 to TRBJ2-1; either TRBD1 or TRBD2 may fit D (5 bases each). V lost 1 base and J 0 bases, leaving 10 bases between the germline ends. This CDR3 has 16 residues. Per germline, CDR1 SGHAT and CDR2 FQNNGV. The CDR3 is CASSLGGESSYNEQFF. As DNA, the CDR3 is TGTGCCAGCAGCTTAGGAGGGGAAAGCTCCTACAATGAGCAGTTCTTC.

This clonotype was recorded a few times. The V and J genes are TRBV9 and TRBJ2-1; D possibly corresponds to TRBD2 (5 bases). There are 14 residues in the CDR3. V lost 5 bases and J lost 9, with 18 bases in between. Germline V gene sequence: CDR1 SGDLS, CDR2 YYNGEE. The CDR3 loop reads CASREKEEWAEQFF. CDR3 nucleotides: TGTGCCAGCAGAGAAAAGGAGGAGTGGGCTGAGCAGTTCTTC.

This clonotype occurred many times. The chain links TRBV4-3 to TRBJ2-1; 9 bases agree with TRBD1. The CDR3 extends over 16 amino acids. The germline V gene has CDR1 LGHNA and CDR2 YSLEER. The junction had 8 bases not matched to a gene; V was cut back by 0 bases and J by 8 bases. The DNA for the CDR3 is TGCGCCAGCAGCCAAGATCTCCGGGACAGGGTCCATGAGCAGTTCTTC. This codes for CASSQDLRDRVHEQFF.

This clonotype showed up just a few times. The chain combines TRBV20-1 with TRBJ2-2; 11 bases match TRBD2. This CDR3 comprises 13 residues. Germline V gene data show CDR1 as DFQATT and CDR2 as SNEGSKA (reference sequence). The CDR3 nucleotides read TGCGGCCAACTAGCGGGAGACACCGGGGAGCTGTTTTTT. Translation gives CGQLAGDTGELFF.

This clonotype was found many times. The chain links TRBV20-1 to TRBJ2-7; 7 nucleotides line up with TRBD2. The CDR3 consists of 16 residues. Germline V CDR1 and CDR2: DFQATT, SNEGSKA (reference sequence). The V segment lost 3 bases and the J segment 2 bases; nucleotides outside the gene matches: 13. The CDR3 reads CSASEMGGSSPYEQYF. The CDR3 nucleotides are TGCAGTGCTAGTGAAATGGGCGGGAGTTCACCCTACGAGCAGTACTTC.

The rearrangement links TRBV7-2 to TRBJ2-3; D ambiguous. V shed 5 bases and J shed 4 bases, with 16 bases lying between them. The length of the CDR3 is 15 residues. CDR1 is SGHTA and CDR2 is FQGNSA in the germline V gene. The DNA of the CDR3 is TGTGCCAGCAGCCCAGTATGGGTTGGCCCAGATACGCAGTATTTT. Protein: CASSPVWVGPDTQYF. The full variable domain, completed using reference TRBV7-2 and TRBJ2-3, is GAGVSQSPSNKVTEKGKDVELRCDPISGHTALYWYRQSLGQGLEFLIYFQGNSAPDKSGLPSDRFSAERTGGSVSTLTIQRTQQEDSAVYLCASSPVWVGPDTQYFGPGTRLTVL.

V is TRBV20-1 and J is TRBJ2-5; no clear D gene. Germline V CDR1 and CDR2: DFQATT, SNEGSKA (reference sequence). This CDR3 is built from 15 residues. Deletions cut 3 bases from V and 3 bases from J, with 17 bases between. The CDR3 region has the DNA TGCAGTGCTAGTAATCCCCCGGTGATGAAAGAGACCCAGTACTTC. It codes for CSASNPPVMKETQYF.

This clonotype was found many times. This chain connects TRBV6-2 or TRBV6-3 to TRBJ2-7, with D possibly being TRBD2 (6 bases). CDR3 length: 15 amino acids. V was cut by 2 bases and J by 0 bases, with 11 bases left in between. Looked up from germline, CDR1 is MNHEY and CDR2 is SVGEGT. The CDR3 coding sequence is TGTGCCAGCAGTTACGGGGGGTCCCCCTCCTACGAGCAGTACTTC. Amino acids: CASSYGGSPSYEQYF.